These 14 T cell receptor beta chains were all obtained from the same sample, sequenced in a study of human T cells and chemical hapten exposure. From the 5' RACE reads, TCRdb called clonotypes with MiXCR, one entry per CDR3 protein. Of about 120,000 distinct CDR3 sequences listed, around 20% are singletons. Total RNA extraction was carried out from unfractionated whole blood. These receptors came from a human donor in good health.

This clonotype was counted between two and nine times. Written as DNA, the CDR3 is TGTGCCAGCAGCTTGACAGGCTGGAGCTACACCTTC. Its translation is CASSLTGWSYTF. V gene TRBV7-9 combines with J gene TRBJ1-2; TRBD1 might be the D (6 bases). V was trimmed by 3 bases and J by 9 bases, leaving 11 bases between them. Germline lookup yields CDR1 SEHNR and CDR2 FQNEAQ (reference sequence). This CDR3 region has 12 residues.

This clonotype was counted a few times. The chain combines TRBV25-1 with TRBJ2-1, with 14 bases that match TRBD2. This CDR3 has 15 residues. Germline CDR1 is MGHDK and CDR2 is SYGVNS. The ends lost 7 bases at V and 8 bases at J; junction bases unmatched: 7. The CDR3 bases are TGTGCCAGCAACCCGGGACTAGCGGGAGCCCATGAGCAGTTCTTC. This codes for CASNPGLAGAHEQFF.

This clonotype has a count of ten or more. The V and J genes are TRBV11-1 and TRBJ2-1; 12 bases align to TRBD2. Germline-derived CDR1 and CDR2 are SGHAT and FQDESV (reference sequence). The CDR3 has 18 amino acids. J was trimmed by 0 bases and V by 5 bases; bases with no gene match: 8. In DNA, the CDR3 is TGTGCCAGCAGCCTCAGGACTAGCGGGATTCTCTCCTACAATGAGCAGTTCTTC. It codes for CASSLRTSGILSYNEQFF.

This clonotype was picked up a small number of times. The V call is TRBV10-3, the J call TRBJ2-7; TRBD2 aligns across 8 bases. Germline V gene sequence: CDR1 ENHRY, CDR2 SYGVKD. The CDR3 loop spans 13 amino acids. J was trimmed by 4 bases and V by 3 bases; bases with no gene match: 2. CDR3 coding DNA: TGTGCCATCAGTGAACGGGAGGGGTACGAGCAGTACTTC. Translated, it gives CAISEREGYEQYF.

This sequence joins TRBV20-1 and TRBJ2-7; 8 bases align to TRBD2. Trimming removed 1 base from V and 3 bases from J; junction bases left unmatched: 8. The length of the CDR3 is 15 residues. Germline CDR1 DFQATT, CDR2 SNEGSKA (reference sequence). The CDR3 DNA reads TGCAGTGCTAGAGTCACTAGCGGAGACAACTACGAGCAGTACTTC. Translating it yields CSARVTSGDNYEQYF.

The J gene is TRBJ2-2, the V gene TRBV11-2; a possible D gene is TRBD2 (5 bases). The CDR3 totals 13 residues. V lost 3 bases, J lost 8 bases, and 10 bases lay in between. Germline CDR1 is SGHAT and CDR2 is FQNNGV. The CDR3 sequence: CASSFRDGGELFF. The DNA for the CDR3 is TGTGCCAGCAGCTTCCGGGATGGGGGGGAGCTGTTTTTT. The whole variable domain, remainder taken from reference TRBV11-2 and TRBJ2-2, is EAGVAQSPRYKIIEKRQSVAFWCNPISGHATLYWYQQILGQGPKLLIQFQNNGVVDDSQLPKDRFSAERLKGVDSTLKIQPAKLEDSAVYLCASSFRDGGELFFGEGSRLTVL.

The rearrangement links TRBV2 to TRBJ2-1, with 10 bases identical to TRBD1. The germline V gene has CDR1 SNHLY and CDR2 FYNNEI. This CDR3 comprises 16 residues. Trimming at V came to 6 bases and at J to 9 bases, leaving 14 bases not matched to a gene. Here the CDR3 DNA reads TGTGCCAGCAGGGAGAACCCGGGACAGGGGTATGGTGAGCAGTTCTTC. This codes for CASRENPGQGYGEQFF.

The chain recombines TRBV24-1 with TRBJ2-6; TRBD1 might be the D (6 bases). The CDR3 covers 18 residues. V was clipped by 3 bases and J by 0 bases, with 14 bases between them. Per the germline V gene, CDR1 is KGHDR and CDR2 is SFDVKD. CDR3: CATSDRRQDPSGANVLTF. CDR3 in DNA: TGTGCCACCAGTGATCGGCGACAGGACCCCTCTGGGGCCAACGTCCTGACTTTC.

This clonotype was observed a handful of times. V is TRBV2 and J is TRBJ2-2; D may be TRBD1 or TRBD2 (5 bases each). CDR3 length equals 14 residues. V was trimmed by 7 bases and J by 4 bases, leaving 13 bases between them. Germline CDR1 reads SNHLY; CDR2 reads FYNNEI. CDR3 nucleotide sequence: TGTGCCAGCACGGGGCTCCGAGGCACCGGGGAGCTGTTTTTT. Translated: CASTGLRGTGELFF.

In its sample, this clonotype was seen once. V and J are TRBV28 and TRBJ1-4, with 10 bases lining up with TRBD1. CDR3 length equals 15 residues. V lost 6 bases to trimming and J lost 8 bases; unmatched junction nucleotides: 9. Germline V gene lookup returns CDR1 MDHEN and CDR2 SYDVKM. As DNA, the CDR3 is TGTGCCAGCAGCCTCCAGACAGGGGGCAGGGAAAAACTGTTTTTT. It specifies CASSLQTGGREKLFF.

This chain uses TRBV5-6 with TRBJ1-1; D perhaps matches TRBD1 (5 bases). The germline gives CDR1 SGHDT, CDR2 YYEEEE. There are 15 residues in the CDR3. Trimming took off 3 bases at V and 0 bases at J, with 12 bases between the two ends. The CDR3 sequence is CASSSPDTLNTEAFF. CDR3 in DNA: TGTGCCAGCAGCTCCCCGGACACCCTGAACACTGAAGCTTTCTTT.

The chain links TRBV28 to TRBJ2-7, with 11 bases aligning to TRBD2. The CDR3 covers 13 residues. Germline V gene sequence: CDR1 MDHEN, CDR2 SYDVKM. Losses at the gene ends were 8 bases for V and 12 bases for J; bases not matched to a gene: 12. The CDR3 is CASLSGTSGSPYF. The DNA of the CDR3 is TGTGCCAGCCTCTCTGGGACTAGCGGATCCCCGTACTTC.

This chain uses TRBV18 with TRBJ2-5, with 11 bases matching TRBD1. V trimming: 6 bases; J trimming: 5 bases; junction bases outside the gene matches: 8. CDR1 KGHSH and CDR2 LQKENI come from the germline V gene. The CDR3 has 15 amino acids. The chain's CDR3 is CASSQGTGGQETQYF. The CDR3 DNA sequence: TGTGCCAGCTCCCAAGGGACAGGGGGTCAGGAGACCCAGTACTTC. The whole variable domain, filled in from reference TRBV18 and TRBJ2-5, reads NAGVMQNPRHLVRRRGQEARLRCSPMKGHSHVYWYRQLPEEGLKFMVYLQKENIIDESGMPKERFSAEFPKEGPSILRIQQVVRGDSAAYFCASSQGTGGQETQYFGPGTRLLVL.

This clonotype was picked up a small number of times. The V gene is TRBV4-1, the J gene TRBJ1-6; D might be TRBD1 (6 bases). Germline CDR1 reads MGHRA; CDR2 reads YSYEKL. V gave up 0 bases and J gave up 7 bases, with 16 bases separating them. CDR3 length: 17 amino acids. The CDR3 is CASSQDGGRRGNSPLHF. CDR3 nucleotides: TGCGCCAGCAGCCAAGATGGGGGCCGGAGAGGAAATTCACCCCTCCACTTT.